The T cell receptor (beta chain) under discussion was sequenced for a study of T cells expressing NK-cell markers. Study-level background: Seven of the eight sequenced donors were classified as HCMV-seropositive, and one was classified as seronegative.

On this clonotype: The antigen remains undetermined.

TCR beta libraries carry UMIs added by 5'RACE template switching. After re-calling the 5' RACE reads, TCRdb lists one entry per CDR3 protein, DNA absent. This repertoire comprises around 100,000 distinct CDR3 sequences; its ten largest clones make up about 18%. Study outcomes and limitations: Several of the donors also had these clonotypes leading their CD3+CD56-NKG2C+ fraction. In a group of several donors, dominant NKG2C+ clonotypes represented about 1.0-8% of CD8+ T cells.

Germline CDR1 is GTSNPN and CDR2 is SVGIG (reference sequence). CDR3 length equals 18 residues. The V gene is TRBV30, the J gene TRBJ2-2; the TCRdb call, TRBD2, lacks DNA for checking. The receptor was derived from a woman between 18 and 70 years old in good health. The sequenced sample consisted of blood T cells: a sorted CD56 or NKG2C T cell subset, CD4+ or CD8+ T cells, or bulk PBMC T cells (not recorded which). The CDR3 protein is CAWDLGLAALSDTGELFF.